Following are 32 T cell receptor beta chains from one sample sequenced in a study of T cells in Graves' hyperthyroidism and ophthalmopathy. Template material for amplifying TCR beta CDR3 regions consisted of RNA transcripts. Carried out on the TCR CDR3, a first-round RT-PCR used the HTBI primer set. Each CDR3 protein is one row after TCRdb ran MiXCR on the multiplex PCR reads. The table has about 290,000 distinct CDR3 sequences, about an eighth seen once. Sample: blood. The receptor source for this set is a woman in her 30s with Graves' hyperthyroidism that later progressed to Graves' ophthalmopathy.

The rearrangement links TRBV20-1 to TRBJ2-1; 14 bases map to TRBD2. J lost 9 bases, V lost 3 bases, and 10 bases had no gene match. Germline V lookup: CDR1 DFQATT, CDR2 SNEGSKA (reference sequence). The CDR3 has 16 residues. The CDR3 sequence is CSASSTSGRAGGEQFF. In DNA, the CDR3 is TGCAGTGCTAGCTCGACTAGCGGGAGGGCCGGGGGTGAGCAGTTCTTC.

The table lists this clonotype with many counts. The chain combines TRBV6-2 or TRBV6-3 with TRBJ2-1, with 10 bases fitting TRBD2. The germline CDR1 and CDR2 sequences are MNHEY and SVGEGT. With V trimmed by 0 bases and J by 7 bases, 12 bases remained unmatched. This CDR3 spans 18 amino acids. The CDR3: CASSYSIRSSSGRNEQFF. The CDR3 DNA reads as TGTGCCAGCAGTTACTCAATTAGGAGTTCTAGCGGGAGAAATGAGCAGTTCTTC.

This clonotype was observed many times. This chain uses TRBV20-1 with TRBJ2-3, with 7 bases fitting TRBD2. Germline loops: CDR1 DFQATT, CDR2 SNEGSKA (reference sequence). Trimming took 0 bases from V and 2 from J; bases not matched to a gene: 8. The CDR3 consists of 16 residues. CDR3 nucleotides: TGCAGTGCTAGAGATTGGGTCGCGGGAGACACAGATACGCAGTATTTT. Translation: CSARDWVAGDTDTQYF.

The rearrangement links TRBV29-1 to TRBJ2-7; the D is unclear. The V gene lost 4 bases and the J gene lost 2 bases, with 12 bases spanning the gap. CDR3 length: 13 residues. The V gene's germline CDR1 is SQVTM and CDR2 ANQGSEA. The CDR3 DNA reads TGCAGCGTTGCTGATACGGTAGCCTACGAGCAGTACTTC. Amino acids: CSVADTVAYEQYF.

There are many counts of this clonotype. This sequence joins TRBV28 and TRBJ2-7, with TRBD1 matching 7 bases. The germline V gene has CDR1 MDHEN and CDR2 SYDVKM. After removal of 5 bases from V and 3 bases from J, the junction contained 4 bases not matched to a gene. The CDR3 has 13 residues. The CDR3 here is CASSPQGIYEQYF. As DNA, the CDR3 is TGTGCCAGCAGTCCACAGGGGATCTACGAGCAGTACTTC.

This clonotype was recorded a few times. V and J are TRBV6-5 and TRBJ1-1; D possibly corresponds to TRBD1 (5 bases). Trimming took 1 base from V and 5 from J, leaving 14 bases between them. CDR1 and CDR2 (germline): MNHEY, SVGAGI. The CDR3 is 15 residues long. In DNA, the CDR3 is TGTGCCAGCAGTTACTTTACAGAGGGGAGGACTGAAGCTTTCTTT. This translates into CASSYFTEGRTEAFF.

This clonotype was seen a handful of times. The chain uses TRBV6-1 and TRBJ2-7; 12 bases are shared with TRBD1. The CDR3 has 16 amino acids. Looked up from germline, CDR1 is MNHNS and CDR2 is SASEGT. Germline trimming cut 5 bases from V and 4 bases from J; bases unmatched to any gene: 9. Here the CDR3 DNA reads TGTGCCAGCAGTTCGACCGGGACAGGGGGCGTTTACGAGCAGTACTTC. Translation gives CASSSTGTGGVYEQYF.

This clonotype was seen at least ten times. The CDR3 spells CASSLDRSGNEQFF. DNA for the CDR3: TGTGCCAGCAGCTTAGATCGATCGGGCAATGAGCAGTTCTTC. The V gene is TRBV11-3, the J gene TRBJ2-1; D remains ambiguous. The germline V gene encodes CDR1 SGHNT and CDR2 YENEEA. The V gene lost 0 bases and the J gene lost 6 bases, with 9 bases spanning the gap. This CDR3 comprises 14 residues.

This clonotype was counted many times. J is TRBJ1-4 and V is TRBV28, with 10 positions matching TRBD1. With V trimmed by 6 bases and J by 5 bases, 6 bases remained unmatched. This CDR3 has 15 residues. The germline CDR1 and CDR2 sequences are MDHEN and SYDVKM. In DNA form, the CDR3 reads TGTGCCAGCAGAGCATCGACAGGGGGCAATGAAAAACTGTTTTTT. Translating it yields CASRASTGGNEKLFF.

The sample holds many counts of this clonotype. The chain combines TRBV5-1 with TRBJ1-1; TRBD1 might be the D (6 bases). The CDR3 consists of 13 residues. In germline, CDR1 is SGHRS, CDR2 YFSETQ. Trimming removed 0 bases from V and 8 bases from J, with 11 bases in between. CDR3 in amino acids: CASSLEGGREAFF. In DNA form, the CDR3 reads TGCGCCAGCAGCTTGGAAGGGGGACGAGAAGCTTTCTTT.

This clonotype has ten or more counts. The chain combines TRBV18 with TRBJ2-5; D is possibly TRBD2 (6 bases). Germline V gene data show CDR1 as KGHSH and CDR2 as LQKENI. CDR3 length: 15 amino acids. Deletions cut 3 bases from V and 0 bases from J, with 11 bases between. Here the CDR3 reads CASSPEGRYQETQYF. The CDR3 DNA is TGTGCCAGCTCACCGGAGGGGCGGTACCAAGAGACCCAGTACTTC.

This clonotype was seen ten or more times. This sequence joins TRBV7-3 and TRBJ1-1; maybe TRBD1 (6 bases). Germline lookup yields CDR1 SGHTA and CDR2 FQGTGA. This CDR3 spans 14 amino acids. The ends were cut back, 5 bases at V and 2 bases at J, with 12 bases in the middle. In DNA, the CDR3 is TGTGCCAGCAGCCCCCAGGGGACTAACACTGAAGCTTTCTTT. Translation gives CASSPQGTNTEAFF.

At least ten counts were recorded for this clonotype. The V call is TRBV7-8, the J call TRBJ1-1; D remains unclear. The V gene's germline CDR1 is SGHVS and CDR2 FQNEAQ. This CDR3 region has 17 residues. V was pared by 5 bases and J by 0 bases, with 19 bases between. CDR3 in DNA: TGTGCCAGCAGCCCACACCCTCGAGAAATTCTGAACACTGAAGCTTTCTTT. This sequence encodes CASSPHPREILNTEAFF.

A few counts support this clonotype. The rearrangement links TRBV28 to TRBJ2-7, with D maybe TRBD1 (5 bases). This CDR3 is built from 16 residues. Trimming cost V 6 bases and J 0 bases, with 18 bases left between them. Germline CDR1 reads MDHEN; CDR2 reads SYDVKM. CDR3 coding DNA: TGTGCCAGCAGCCTACAAGACAGAAGCAGCTCCTACGAGCAGTACTTC. Translated, it gives CASSLQDRSSSYEQYF. The full variable domain, in which reference TRBV28 and TRBJ2-7 provide the parts outside the CDR3, is DVKVTQSSRYLVKRTGEKVFLECVQDMDHENMFWYRQDPGLGLRLIYFSYDVKMKEKGDIPEGYSVSREKKERFSLILESASTNQTSMYLCASSLQDRSSSYEQYFGPGTRLTVT.

This clonotype was picked up a small number of times. The CDR3: CAISDGSSYEQYF. Here the CDR3 DNA reads TGTGCCATCAGTGACGGTAGTAGTTACGAGCAGTACTTC. This chain joins TRBV10-3 and TRBJ2-7; D gene ambiguous. The CDR3 is 13 amino acids. From germline, CDR1 is ENHRY and CDR2 SYGVKD. Trimming removed 3 bases at V and 4 bases at J, with 10 bases between.

In this sample, this clonotype turned up many times. The genes are TRBV29-1 and TRBJ1-2; D call uncertain. Germline values: CDR1 SQVTM, CDR2 ANQGSEA. This CDR3 has 14 residues. V was pared by 7 bases and J by 7 bases, with 22 bases between. The CDR3 sequence: CSDRLDPGRLGYTF. The CDR3, as DNA: TGCAGCGACCGACTCGACCCCGGTAGACTTGGCTACACCTTC.

This chain connects TRBV7-2 to TRBJ1-1, with D possibly matching TRBD1 (5 bases). This CDR3 is 12 amino acids long. Germline V CDR1 and CDR2: SGHTA, FQGNSA. Trimming removed 5 bases at V and 7 bases at J, with 11 bases between. CDR3 DNA sequence: TGTGCCAGCAGCCGCGGGGGGGGTGAAGCTTTCTTT. Translating it yields CASSRGGGEAFF. Full variable domain (rest looked up from reference TRBV7-2 and TRBJ1-1): GAGVSQSPSNKVTEKGKDVELRCDPISGHTALYWYRQSLGQGLEFLIYFQGNSAPDKSGLPSDRFSAERTGGSVSTLTIQRTQQEDSAVYLCASSRGGGEAFFGQGTRLTVV.

At least ten counts were recorded for this clonotype. This rearrangement joins TRBV30 to TRBJ1-5, with D unresolved. The germline V and J ends were trimmed by 5 bases and 4 bases, with 9 bases remaining between them. CDR1 is GTSNPN and CDR2 is SVGIG in the germline V gene (reference sequence). This CDR3 spans 12 amino acids. The DNA of the CDR3 is TGTGCCTGGGGTCAGTGGAATCAGCCCCAGCATTTT. This sequence encodes CAWGQWNQPQHF.

This clonotype was seen ten or more times. The DNA of the CDR3 is TGTGCCAACAGGACTGAAGGGCTCTCGAACGCCACCGGGGAGCTGTTTTTT. As protein: CANRTEGLSNATGELFF. The chain employs TRBV28 and TRBJ2-2, with D perhaps being TRBD1 or TRBD2 (5 bases each). V was shortened by 10 bases and J by 4 bases, with 25 bases between the two germline ends. The CDR3 has 17 amino acids. In germline, CDR1 is MDHEN, CDR2 SYDVKM.

There are many counts of this clonotype. This chain connects TRBV7-2 to TRBJ1-5; D remains unclear. Trimming left V 5 bases short and J 4 bases short, with 15 bases between. Germline CDR1 is SGHTA and CDR2 is FQGNSA. The CDR3 has 15 amino acids. The CDR3 region has the DNA TGTGCCAGCAGCCCCCTCCACGGAAATAATCAGCCCCAGCATTTT. It translates to CASSPLHGNNQPQHF.

In this sample, this clonotype turned up many times. The genes are TRBV7-2 and TRBJ2-1; 10 positions match TRBD1. J lost 10 bases, V lost 3 bases, and 6 bases had no gene match. The CDR3 contains 14 residues. Germline V CDR1 and CDR2: SGHTA, FQGNSA. CDR3 amino acids: CASSFRQGALEQFF. The CDR3 DNA reads TGTGCCAGCAGCTTCCGACAGGGGGCACTCGAGCAGTTCTTC. Full variable domain (remainder filled in from reference TRBV7-2 and TRBJ2-1): GAGVSQSPSNKVTEKGKDVELRCDPISGHTALYWYRQSLGQGLEFLIYFQGNSAPDKSGLPSDRFSAERTGGSVSTLTIQRTQQEDSAVYLCASSFRQGALEQFFGPGTRLTVL.

This clonotype was observed a few times. CDR3 region: CASSELVGQGMDTDTQYF. The CDR3 DNA reads TGTGCCAGCAGTGAATTGGTGGGCCAGGGAATGGACACAGATACGCAGTATTTT. V is TRBV25-1 and J is TRBJ2-3; D might be TRBD1 (5 bases). This CDR3 has 18 amino acids. V dropped 1 base and J dropped 2 bases, with 19 bases sitting between them. Germline V lookup: CDR1 MGHDK, CDR2 SYGVNS.

This sequence joins TRBV6-1 and TRBJ2-3; TRBD2 agrees at 15 bases. The CDR3 totals 17 residues. From germline, CDR1 is MNHNS and CDR2 SASEGT. V lost 6 bases, J lost 1 base, and 5 bases stayed unmatched. CDR3: CASSRRTSGRGTDTQYF. CDR3 DNA sequence: TGTGCCAGCAGCCGTCGGACTAGCGGGAGGGGCACAGATACGCAGTATTTT.

This clonotype was counted at least ten times. This sequence joins TRBV2 and TRBJ2-7; no clear D. This CDR3 has 13 amino acids. Germline CDR1 SNHLY, CDR2 FYNNEI. Trimming pared 3 bases from V and 2 bases from J, leaving 8 bases between. This chain's CDR3 is CASSDIDPYEQYF. For the CDR3, the DNA is TGTGCCAGCAGTGATATAGACCCCTACGAGCAGTACTTC.

This clonotype was detected ten times or more. This sequence joins TRBV3-1 and TRBJ2-1; 8 nucleotides agree with TRBD2. The CDR3 is 13 residues long. V was pared by 4 bases and J by 9 bases, with 5 bases of the junction left unmatched. Germline values: CDR1 LGHDT, CDR2 YNNKEL (reference sequence). CDR3 sequence reads: CASSPGRALEQFF. The CDR3 coding sequence is TGTGCCAGCAGCCCCGGGAGGGCCCTTGAGCAGTTCTTC.

This clonotype occurred many times. The chain uses TRBV5-1 and TRBJ2-5; D could derive from TRBD1 or TRBD2 (5 bases each). The ends were cut back, 3 bases at V and 3 bases at J, with 12 bases in the middle. From germline, CDR1 is SGHRS and CDR2 YFSETQ. The length of the CDR3 is 14 residues. CDR3: CASSWPGTKETQYF. Here the CDR3 DNA reads TGCGCCAGCAGCTGGCCCGGGACCAAAGAGACCCAGTACTTC.

A few counts support this clonotype. At one end, the junction sequence differs from germline, possibly due to a read error. CDR3 DNA: TGTGCCAACAGCCGGCGGACTAGCGGGGGGGATACGCAGTATTTT. The encoded protein is CANSRRTSGGDTQYF. V is TRBV3-1 and J is TRBJ2-3; 14 bases agree with TRBD2. The germline CDR1 and CDR2 sequences are LGHDT and YNNKEL (reference sequence). This CDR3 is 15 amino acids long.

This clonotype has ten or more counts. This chain connects TRBV13 to TRBJ2-5; D is unclear. Trimming removed 1 base at V and 0 bases at J, with 3 bases between. CDR3 length: 13 residues. The germline gives CDR1 PRHDT, CDR2 FYEKMQ (reference sequence). The CDR3 region has the DNA TGTGCCAGCAGCTTAGCGGACCAAGAGACCCAGTACTTC. Translated, it gives CASSLADQETQYF. Looking up the rest from reference TRBV13 and TRBJ2-5 gives the full variable domain: AAGVIQSPRHLIKEKRETATLKCYPIPRHDTVYWYQQGPGQDPQFLISFYEKMQSDKGSIPDRFSAQQFSDYHSELNMSSLELGDSALYFCASSLADQETQYFGPGTRLLVL.

This clonotype was counted at least ten times. The V call is TRBV29-1, the J call TRBJ1-2; 12 nucleotides line up with TRBD1. The germline CDR1 and CDR2 sequences are SQVTM and ANQGSEA. The CDR3 has 14 amino acids. The trim removed 4 bases at V and 7 bases at J, leaving 7 bases unmatched. The CDR3 DNA is TGCAGCGTTGGATGGGACAGGGGGCCGGCTGGCTACACCTTC. It translates to CSVGWDRGPAGYTF.

The DNA of the CDR3 is TGTGCCAGTAGTATAGCCCCAGGCTCCAATGAGCAGTTCTTC. Translated, it gives CASSIAPGSNEQFF. The rearrangement links TRBV19 to TRBJ2-1; D is ambiguous. The germline CDR1 and CDR2 sequences are LNHDA and SQIVND (reference sequence). With 1 base removed from V and 6 bases from J, the gap between germline ends came to 10 bases. The CDR3 has 14 amino acids.

This clonotype has a count of ten or more. In nucleotides, the CDR3 is TGTGCCAGCAGTGCCGGACAGAAAAAAGAGACCCAGTACTTC. The encoded protein is CASSAGQKKETQYF. The chain uses TRBV2 and TRBJ2-5; maybe TRBD1 (6 bases). The CDR3 is made up of 14 amino acids. The V gene's germline CDR1 is SNHLY and CDR2 FYNNEI. Trimming removed 4 bases from V and 3 bases from J, with 12 bases in between. The variable domain in full, completed from reference TRBV2 and TRBJ2-5, reads EPEVTQTPSHQVTQMGQEVILRCVPISNHLYFYWYRQILGQKVEFLVSFYNNEISEKSEIFDDQFSVERPDGSNFTLKIRSTKLEDSAMYFCASSAGQKKETQYFGPGTRLLVL.

This clonotype was counted at least ten times. The gene calls are TRBV6-2 or TRBV6-3 and TRBJ2-1, with TRBD2 identical over 7 bases. The germline CDR1 and CDR2 sequences are MNHEY and SVGEGT. V shed 5 bases and J 0 bases; nucleotides not matched to a gene: 7. This CDR3 comprises 16 residues. This CDR3 reads CASSRAGKGSYNEQFF. The CDR3 DNA reads TGTGCCAGCAGTCGAGCGGGAAAGGGCTCCTACAATGAGCAGTTCTTC.